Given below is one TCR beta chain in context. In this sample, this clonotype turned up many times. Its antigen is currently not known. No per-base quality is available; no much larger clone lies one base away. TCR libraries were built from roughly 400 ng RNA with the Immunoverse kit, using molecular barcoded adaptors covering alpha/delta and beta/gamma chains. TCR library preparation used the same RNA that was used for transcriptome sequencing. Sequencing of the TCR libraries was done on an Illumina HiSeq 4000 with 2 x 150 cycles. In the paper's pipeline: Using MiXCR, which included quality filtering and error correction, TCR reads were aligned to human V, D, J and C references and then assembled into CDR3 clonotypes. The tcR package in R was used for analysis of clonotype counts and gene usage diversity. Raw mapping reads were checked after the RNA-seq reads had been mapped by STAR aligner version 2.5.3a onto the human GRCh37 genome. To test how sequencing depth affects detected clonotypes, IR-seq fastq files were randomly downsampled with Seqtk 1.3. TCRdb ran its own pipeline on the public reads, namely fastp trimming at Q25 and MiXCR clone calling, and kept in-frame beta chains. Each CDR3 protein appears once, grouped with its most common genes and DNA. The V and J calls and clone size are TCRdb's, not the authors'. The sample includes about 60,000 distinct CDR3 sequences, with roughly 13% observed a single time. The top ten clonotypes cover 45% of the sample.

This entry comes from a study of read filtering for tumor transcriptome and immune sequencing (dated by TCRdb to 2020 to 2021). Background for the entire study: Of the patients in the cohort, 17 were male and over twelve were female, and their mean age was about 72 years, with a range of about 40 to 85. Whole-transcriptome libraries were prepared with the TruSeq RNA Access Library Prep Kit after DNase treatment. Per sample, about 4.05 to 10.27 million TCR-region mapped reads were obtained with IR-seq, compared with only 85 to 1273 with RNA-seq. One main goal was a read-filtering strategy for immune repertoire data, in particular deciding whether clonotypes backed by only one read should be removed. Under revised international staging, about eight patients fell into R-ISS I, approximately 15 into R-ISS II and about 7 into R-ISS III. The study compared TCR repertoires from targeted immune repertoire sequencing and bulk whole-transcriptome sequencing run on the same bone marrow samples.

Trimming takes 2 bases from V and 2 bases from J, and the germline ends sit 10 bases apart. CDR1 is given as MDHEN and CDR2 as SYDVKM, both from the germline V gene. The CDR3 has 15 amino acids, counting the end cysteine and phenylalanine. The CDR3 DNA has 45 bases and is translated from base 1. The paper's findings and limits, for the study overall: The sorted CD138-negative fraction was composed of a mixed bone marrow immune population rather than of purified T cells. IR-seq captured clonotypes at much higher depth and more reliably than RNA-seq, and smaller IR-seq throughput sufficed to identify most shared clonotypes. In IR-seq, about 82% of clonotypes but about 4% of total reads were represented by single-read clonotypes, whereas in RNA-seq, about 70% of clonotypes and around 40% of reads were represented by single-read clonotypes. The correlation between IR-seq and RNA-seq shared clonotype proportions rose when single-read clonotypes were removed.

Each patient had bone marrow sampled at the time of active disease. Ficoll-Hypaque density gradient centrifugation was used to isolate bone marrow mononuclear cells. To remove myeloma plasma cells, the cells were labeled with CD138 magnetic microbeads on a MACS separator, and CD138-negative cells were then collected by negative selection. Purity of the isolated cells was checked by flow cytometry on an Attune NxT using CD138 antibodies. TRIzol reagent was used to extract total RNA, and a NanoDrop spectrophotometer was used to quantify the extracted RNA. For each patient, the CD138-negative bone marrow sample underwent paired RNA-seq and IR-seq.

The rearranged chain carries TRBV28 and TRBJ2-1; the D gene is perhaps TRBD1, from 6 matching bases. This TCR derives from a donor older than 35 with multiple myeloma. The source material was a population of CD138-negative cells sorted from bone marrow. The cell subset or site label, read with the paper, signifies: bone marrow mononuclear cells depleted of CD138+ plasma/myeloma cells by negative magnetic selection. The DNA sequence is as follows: TGTGCCAGCAGTTTAATGGGACAAGCCTACAATGAGCAGTTCTTC. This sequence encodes CASSLMGQAYNEQFF.